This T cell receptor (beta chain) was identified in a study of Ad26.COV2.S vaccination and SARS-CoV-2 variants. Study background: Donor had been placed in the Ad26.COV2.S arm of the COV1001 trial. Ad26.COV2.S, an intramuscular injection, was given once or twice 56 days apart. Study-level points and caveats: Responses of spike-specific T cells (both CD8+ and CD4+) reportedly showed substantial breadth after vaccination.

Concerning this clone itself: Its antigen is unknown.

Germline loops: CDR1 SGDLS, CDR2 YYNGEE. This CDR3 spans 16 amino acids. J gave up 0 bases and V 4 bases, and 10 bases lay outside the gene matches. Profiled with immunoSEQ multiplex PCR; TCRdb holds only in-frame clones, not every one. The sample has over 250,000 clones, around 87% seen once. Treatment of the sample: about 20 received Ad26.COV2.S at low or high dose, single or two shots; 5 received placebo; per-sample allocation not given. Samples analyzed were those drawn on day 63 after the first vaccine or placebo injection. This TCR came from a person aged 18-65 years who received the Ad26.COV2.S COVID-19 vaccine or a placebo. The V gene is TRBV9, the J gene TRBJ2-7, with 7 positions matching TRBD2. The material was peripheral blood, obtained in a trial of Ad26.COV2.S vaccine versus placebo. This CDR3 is CASSPQPSGVSYEQYF. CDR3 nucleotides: TGTGCCAGCAGCCCACAACCAAGCGGGGTCTCCTACGAGCAGTACTTC.